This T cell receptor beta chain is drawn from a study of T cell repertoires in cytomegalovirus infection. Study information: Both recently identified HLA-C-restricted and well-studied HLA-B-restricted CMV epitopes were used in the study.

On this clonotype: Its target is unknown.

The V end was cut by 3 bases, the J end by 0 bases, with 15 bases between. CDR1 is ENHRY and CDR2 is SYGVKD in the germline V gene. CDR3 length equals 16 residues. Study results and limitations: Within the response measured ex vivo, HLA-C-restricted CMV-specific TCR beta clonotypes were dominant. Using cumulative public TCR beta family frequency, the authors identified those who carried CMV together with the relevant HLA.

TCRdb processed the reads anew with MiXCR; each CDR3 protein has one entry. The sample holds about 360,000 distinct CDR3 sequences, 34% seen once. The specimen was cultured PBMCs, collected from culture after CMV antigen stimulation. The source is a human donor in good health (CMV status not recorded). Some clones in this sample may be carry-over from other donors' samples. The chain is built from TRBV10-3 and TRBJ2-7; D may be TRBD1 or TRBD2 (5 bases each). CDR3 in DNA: TGTGCCATCAGTGATACCGGGGCCCAAAGCTCCTACGAGCAGTACTTC. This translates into CAISDTGAQSSYEQYF.